Listed here is a single T cell receptor beta chain. V trimming: 7 bases; J trimming: 2 bases; junction bases outside the gene matches: 9. The CDR3 is made up of 15 amino acids. The germline V gene encodes CDR1 LGHNT and CDR2 FRNRAP. The data were produced by immunoSEQ multiplex PCR, yet TCRdb's version contains in-frame clones alone and is incomplete. The sample has around 220,000 clones; 90% are singletons. The data belong to a study of blood T cell repertoires in COVID-19. The age range of participants was about 18 to 95 years, with residence in about two dozen US areas. Sequencing was carried out using PBMCs or T cells enriched from blood (not recorded which). The sequence derives from a man aged 25 to 40 who had been exposed to COVID-19. The V gene is TRBV12-5, the J gene TRBJ2-5; 8 nucleotides line up with TRBD1. The CDR3: CASAQGAEIQETQYF. As DNA, the CDR3 is TGTGCTAGTGCCCAGGGGGCCGAGATTCAAGAGACCCAGTACTTC.